This T cell receptor (beta chain) comes out of a study of OX40 agonist ivuxolimab in advanced cancers. Sequencing was performed with immunoSEQ multiplex PCR; in TCRdb, only in-frame clones are kept and a portion is missing. Altogether over 85,000 clones are present, around 88% being singletons, with the ten largest covering 0.5%. The sequences come from CD4+ or CD8+ T cells sorted from blood, collected in a trial of the OX40 agonist ivuxolimab. This clonotype was obtained from an adult with an advanced solid tumor such as melanoma, head and neck, liver or kidney cancer.

The CDR3 is CASSPPSGGVDNEQFF. For the CDR3, the DNA is TGTGCCAGCTCACCACCGAGCGGGGGGGTGGATAATGAGCAGTTCTTC. This rearrangement joins TRBV18 to TRBJ2-1; TRBD2 matches 10 bases. V dropped 0 bases and J dropped 7; count of bases not matched to a gene: 6. The CDR3 covers 16 residues. CDR1 KGHSH and CDR2 LQKENI come from the germline V gene.